The 7 T cell receptor beta chains listed next were all sequenced from one sample in a study of blood T cell repertoires in COVID-19. The method was immunoSEQ multiplex PCR; TCRdb's version includes in-frame clones alone and lacks a portion of them. The sample shows under 150,000 clones, 85% of them seen only once. The sequenced sample consisted of peripheral blood. All receptors come from a human donor in a cohort sampled during active COVID-19.

The CDR3 nucleotides are TGTGCCAGCAGCTACCGGGAGCCATCCTATGGCTACACCTTC. It specifies CASSYREPSYGYTF. The rearrangement uses TRBV14 and TRBJ1-2; D remains unclear. From germline, CDR1 is SGHDN and CDR2 FVKESK. CDR3 length: 14 amino acids. V lost 5 bases and J 4 bases, leaving 14 bases between the germline ends.

CDR3 DNA sequence: TGTGCCAGCAGTTACACCAGGGATCAGCCCCAGCATTTT. It encodes CASSYTRDQPQHF. The J gene is TRBJ1-5, the V gene TRBV6-5; D is possibly TRBD1 (5 bases). The germline V and J ends were trimmed by 2 bases and 5 bases, with 7 bases remaining between them. CDR3 length: 13 amino acids. Germline loops: CDR1 MNHEY, CDR2 SVGAGI.

The chain has TRBV10-2 and TRBJ2-5; D is perhaps TRBD1 (6 bases). The CDR3 is made up of 12 amino acids. Germline V gene sequence: CDR1 WSHSY, CDR2 SAAADI. Trimming pared 9 bases from V and 4 bases from J, leaving 12 bases between. The CDR3 loop is CASRTGLETQYF. The CDR3 coding sequence is TGCGCCAGTCGTACAGGGCTAGAGACCCAGTACTTC.

This sequence joins TRBV7-9 and TRBJ2-7; 10 bases are a match to TRBD1. Germline V gene sequence: CDR1 SEHNR, CDR2 FQNEAQ (reference sequence). With V trimmed by 8 bases and J by 7 bases, 8 bases remained unmatched. The CDR3 sequence is 13 residues long. CDR3 residues: CASGGQGLLEQYF. CDR3 in DNA: TGTGCCAGCGGGGGACAGGGGCTTTTGGAGCAGTACTTC.

The chain couples TRBV10-2 to TRBJ1-1; 8 nucleotides line up with TRBD1. Germline CDR1 WSHSY, CDR2 SAAADI. This CDR3 has 16 residues. The ends lost 7 bases at V and 0 bases at J; junction bases unmatched: 10. The CDR3: CASNGQGLRMNTEAFF. The CDR3 nucleotides are TGCGCCAGCAACGGACAGGGACTAAGAATGAACACTGAAGCTTTCTTT.

The chain recombines TRBV4-1 with TRBJ2-3; D is unclear. V dropped 3 bases and J dropped 5 bases, with 9 bases sitting between them. The CDR3 is 13 amino acids. Per the germline V gene, CDR1 is MGHRA and CDR2 is YSYEKL. CDR3 coding DNA: TGCGCCAGCAGCCACCCCGAGGTAGATACGCAGTATTTT. This encodes CASSHPEVDTQYF.

V usage is TRBV14 and J usage is TRBJ2-7; 7 bases are shared with TRBD1. After removal of 4 bases from V and 1 base from J, the junction contained 13 bases not matched to a gene. Germline V gene sequence: CDR1 SGHDN, CDR2 FVKESK. The CDR3 has 17 amino acids. The CDR3 DNA sequence: TGTGCCAGCAGCCCCCGGGACAGCGCCTTCTCTTCCTACGAGCAGTACTTC. Translated: CASSPRDSAFSSYEQYF.